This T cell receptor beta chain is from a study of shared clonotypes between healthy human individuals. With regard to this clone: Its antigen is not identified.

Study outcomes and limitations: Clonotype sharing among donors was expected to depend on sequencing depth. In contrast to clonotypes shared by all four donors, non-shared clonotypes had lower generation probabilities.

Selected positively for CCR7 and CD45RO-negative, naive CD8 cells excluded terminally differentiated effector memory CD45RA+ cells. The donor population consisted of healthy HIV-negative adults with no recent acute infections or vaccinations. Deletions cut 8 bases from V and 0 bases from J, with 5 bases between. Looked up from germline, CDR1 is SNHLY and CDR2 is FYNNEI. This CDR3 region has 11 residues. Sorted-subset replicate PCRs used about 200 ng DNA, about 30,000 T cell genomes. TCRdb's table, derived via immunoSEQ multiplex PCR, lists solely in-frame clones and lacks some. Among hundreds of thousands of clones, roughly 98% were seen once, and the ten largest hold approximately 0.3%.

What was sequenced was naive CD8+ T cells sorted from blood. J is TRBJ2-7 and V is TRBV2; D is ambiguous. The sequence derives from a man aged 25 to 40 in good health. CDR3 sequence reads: CASGVSYEQYF. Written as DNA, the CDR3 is TGTGCCAGCGGGGTCTCCTACGAGCAGTACTTC.